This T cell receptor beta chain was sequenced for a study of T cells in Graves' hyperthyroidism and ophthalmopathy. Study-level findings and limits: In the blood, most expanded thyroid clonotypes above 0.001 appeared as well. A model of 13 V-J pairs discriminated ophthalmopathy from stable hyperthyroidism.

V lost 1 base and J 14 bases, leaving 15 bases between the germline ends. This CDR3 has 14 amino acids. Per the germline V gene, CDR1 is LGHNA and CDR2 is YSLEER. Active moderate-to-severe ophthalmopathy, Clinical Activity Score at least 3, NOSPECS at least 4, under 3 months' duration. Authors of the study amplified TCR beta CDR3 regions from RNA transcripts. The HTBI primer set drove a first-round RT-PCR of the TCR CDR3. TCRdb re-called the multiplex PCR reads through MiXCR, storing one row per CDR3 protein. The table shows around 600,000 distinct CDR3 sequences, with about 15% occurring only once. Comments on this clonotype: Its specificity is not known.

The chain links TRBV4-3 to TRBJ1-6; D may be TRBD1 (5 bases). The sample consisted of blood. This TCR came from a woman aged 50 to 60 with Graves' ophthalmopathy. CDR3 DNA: TGCGCCAGCAGCCAAGGGGGCCGGCAGGGATCCCTCCACTTT. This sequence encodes CASSQGGRQGSLHF.